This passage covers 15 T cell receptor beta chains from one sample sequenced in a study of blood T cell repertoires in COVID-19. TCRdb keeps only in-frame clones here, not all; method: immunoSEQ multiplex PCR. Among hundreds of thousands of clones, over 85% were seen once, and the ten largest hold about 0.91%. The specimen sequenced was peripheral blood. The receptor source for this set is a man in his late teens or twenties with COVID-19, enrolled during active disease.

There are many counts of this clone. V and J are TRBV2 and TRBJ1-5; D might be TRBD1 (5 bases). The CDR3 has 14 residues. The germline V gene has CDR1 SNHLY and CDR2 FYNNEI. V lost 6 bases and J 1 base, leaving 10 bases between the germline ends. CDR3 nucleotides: TGTGCCAGCAGGGGGGGGGTGAGCAATCAGCCCCAGCATTTT. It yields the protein CASRGGVSNQPQHF.

The CDR3 here is CASSQGRINTGELFF. CDR3 in DNA: TGCGCCAGCAGCCAAGGCAGGATTAACACCGGGGAGCTGTTTTTT. The chain carries TRBV4-1 and TRBJ2-2; no definite D call. The germline V gene encodes CDR1 MGHRA and CDR2 YSYEKL. Trimming pared 1 base from V and 2 bases from J, leaving 8 bases between. This CDR3 has 15 amino acids.

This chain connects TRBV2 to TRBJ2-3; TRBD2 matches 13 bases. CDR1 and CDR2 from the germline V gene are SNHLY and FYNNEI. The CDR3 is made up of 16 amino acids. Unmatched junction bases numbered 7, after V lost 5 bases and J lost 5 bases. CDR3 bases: TGTGCCAGCAGTAACGGACTAGCGGGAGTGGGAGATACGCAGTATTTT. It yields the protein CASSNGLAGVGDTQYF.

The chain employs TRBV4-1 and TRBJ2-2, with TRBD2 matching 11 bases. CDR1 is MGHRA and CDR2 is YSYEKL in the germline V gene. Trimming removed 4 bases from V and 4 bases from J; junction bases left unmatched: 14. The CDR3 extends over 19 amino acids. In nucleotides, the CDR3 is TGCGCCAGCAGCCCCCTAGGCCCTAGCGGGGGGCGGGGCACCGGGGAGCTGTTTTTT. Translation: CASSPLGPSGGRGTGELFF.

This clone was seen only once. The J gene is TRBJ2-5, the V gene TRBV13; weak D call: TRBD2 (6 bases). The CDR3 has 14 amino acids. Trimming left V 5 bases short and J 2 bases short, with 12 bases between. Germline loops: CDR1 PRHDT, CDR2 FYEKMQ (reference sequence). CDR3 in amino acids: CASSAKGLQETQYF. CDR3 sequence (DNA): TGTGCCAGCAGCGCAAAGGGACTGCAAGAGACCCAGTACTTC.

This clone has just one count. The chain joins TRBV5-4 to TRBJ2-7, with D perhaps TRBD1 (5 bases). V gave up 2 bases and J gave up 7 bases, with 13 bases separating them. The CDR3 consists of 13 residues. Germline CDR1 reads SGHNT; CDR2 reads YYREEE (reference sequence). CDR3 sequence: CASSLIGVGEQYF. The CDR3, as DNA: TGTGCCAGCAGCTTAATAGGGGTGGGGGAGCAGTACTTC.

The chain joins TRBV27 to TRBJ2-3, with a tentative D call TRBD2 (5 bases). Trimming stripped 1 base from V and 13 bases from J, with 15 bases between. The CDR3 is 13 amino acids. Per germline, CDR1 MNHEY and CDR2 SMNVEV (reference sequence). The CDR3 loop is CASSLWDRRYEYF. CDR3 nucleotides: TGTGCCAGCAGTTTATGGGATAGGAGGTACGAGTATTTT.

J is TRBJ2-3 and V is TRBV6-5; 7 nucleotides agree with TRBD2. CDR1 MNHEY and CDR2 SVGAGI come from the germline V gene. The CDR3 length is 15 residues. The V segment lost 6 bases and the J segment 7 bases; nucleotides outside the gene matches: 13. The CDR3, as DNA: TGTGCCAGCAGAAACTACGGCGGGAGCACGCATACGCAGTATTTT. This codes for CASRNYGGSTHTQYF.

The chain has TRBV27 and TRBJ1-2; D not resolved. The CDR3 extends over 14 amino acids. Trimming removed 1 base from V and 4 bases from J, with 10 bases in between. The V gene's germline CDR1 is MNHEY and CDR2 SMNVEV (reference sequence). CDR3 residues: CASSLYPLSYGYTF. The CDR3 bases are TGTGCCAGCAGTTTATACCCCCTCAGCTATGGCTACACCTTC.

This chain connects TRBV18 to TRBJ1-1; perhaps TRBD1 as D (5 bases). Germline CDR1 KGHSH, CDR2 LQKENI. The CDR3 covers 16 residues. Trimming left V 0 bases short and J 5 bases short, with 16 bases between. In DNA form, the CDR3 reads TGTGCCAGCTCACCACCGTTCGCGGGGGGAGGAACTGAAGCTTTCTTT. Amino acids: CASSPPFAGGGTEAFF.

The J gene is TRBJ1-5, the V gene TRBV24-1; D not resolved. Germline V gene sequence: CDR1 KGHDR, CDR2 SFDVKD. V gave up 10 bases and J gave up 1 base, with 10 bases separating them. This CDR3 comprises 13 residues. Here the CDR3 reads CATRSGSNQPQHF. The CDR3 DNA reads TGTGCCACGAGGAGTGGGAGCAATCAGCCCCAGCATTTT.

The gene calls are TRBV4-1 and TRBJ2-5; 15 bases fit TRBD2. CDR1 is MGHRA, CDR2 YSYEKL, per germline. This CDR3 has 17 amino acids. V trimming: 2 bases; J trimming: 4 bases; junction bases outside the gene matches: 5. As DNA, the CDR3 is TGCGCCAGCAGCCAACAGGGACTAGCGGGAGGAGGAGAGACCCAGTACTTC. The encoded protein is CASSQQGLAGGGETQYF.

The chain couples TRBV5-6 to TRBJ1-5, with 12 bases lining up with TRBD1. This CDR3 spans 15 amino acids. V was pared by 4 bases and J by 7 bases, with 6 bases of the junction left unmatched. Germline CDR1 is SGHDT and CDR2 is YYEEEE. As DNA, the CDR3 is TGTGCCAGCAGCGTGGGACAGGGGGCTAACCAGCCCCAGCATTTT. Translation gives CASSVGQGANQPQHF.

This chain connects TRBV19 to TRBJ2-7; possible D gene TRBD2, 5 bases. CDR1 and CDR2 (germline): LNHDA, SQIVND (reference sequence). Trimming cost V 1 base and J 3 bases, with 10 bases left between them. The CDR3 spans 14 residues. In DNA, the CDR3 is TGTGCCAGTAGTATAGGAGTCCGGGACTACGAGCAGTACTTC. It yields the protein CASSIGVRDYEQYF. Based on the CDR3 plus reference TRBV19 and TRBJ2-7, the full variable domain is DGGITQSPKYLFRKEGQNVTLSCEQNLNHDAMYWYRQDPGQGLRLIYYSQIVNDFQKGDIAEGYSVSREKKESFPLTVTSAQKNPTAFYLCASSIGVRDYEQYFGPGTRLTVT.

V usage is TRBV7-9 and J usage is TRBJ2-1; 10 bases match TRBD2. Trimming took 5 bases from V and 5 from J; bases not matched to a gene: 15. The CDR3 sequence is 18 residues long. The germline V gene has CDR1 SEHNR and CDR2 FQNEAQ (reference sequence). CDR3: CASSGGASGRGPHNEQFF. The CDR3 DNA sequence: TGTGCCAGCAGCGGTGGGGCTAGCGGGAGAGGCCCCCACAATGAGCAGTTCTTC. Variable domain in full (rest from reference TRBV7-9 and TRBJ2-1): DTGVSQNPRHKITKRGQNVTFRCDPISEHNRLYWYRQTLGQGPEFLTYFQNEAQLEKSRLLSDRFSAERPKGSFSTLEIQRTEQGDSAMYLCASSGGASGRGPHNEQFFGPGTRLTVL.